Listed here is a single TCR beta chain. The data belong to a study of regulatory T cells in long-lasting Graves disease. The CDR3 is 15 residues long. Losses at the gene ends were 2 bases for V and 3 bases for J; bases not matched to a gene: 5. Germline V gives CDR1 SEHNR, CDR2 FQNEAQ (reference sequence). Construction of the TCR beta libraries employed iRepertoire HTBI primers in conjunction with Arm-PCR of CDR3 regions. TCRdb recomputed calls from the multiplex PCR reads with MiXCR, one row per CDR3 protein. The sample has 450,000 or so distinct CDR3 sequences; around 20% are singletons. Indicated time point: persistent/refractory GD, antithyroid drugs over 5 years with positive TRAb. PBMCs provided the RNA from which the TCR library was made.

This specimen consisted of peripheral blood mononuclear cells (PBMCs), obtained when the disease was refractory, from a patient treated with antithyroid drugs. The chain has TRBV7-9 and TRBJ2-7, with TRBD2 matching over 9 bases. The TCR originated in a female donor with Graves disease. The CDR3 DNA reads TGTGCCAGCAGCTTACCAGCGGGAGGAAGCTACGAGCAGTACTTC. Translating it yields CASSLPAGGSYEQYF. Full variable domain (rest looked up from reference TRBV7-9 and TRBJ2-7): DTGVSQNPRHKITKRGQNVTFRCDPISEHNRLYWYRQTLGQGPEFLTYFQNEAQLEKSRLLSDRFSAERPKGSFSTLEIQRTEQGDSAMYLCASSLPAGGSYEQYFGPGTRLTVT.